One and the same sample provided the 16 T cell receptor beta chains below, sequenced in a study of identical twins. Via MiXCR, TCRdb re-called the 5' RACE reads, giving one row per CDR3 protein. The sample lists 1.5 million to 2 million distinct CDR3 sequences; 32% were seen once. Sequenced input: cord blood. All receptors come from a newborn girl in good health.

The CDR3 reads CASSQAGQVYGYTF. The CDR3 DNA sequence: TGTGCCAGCAGCCAAGCCGGACAGGTCTATGGCTACACCTTC. This chain links TRBV3-1 with TRBJ1-2, with 7 bases aligning to TRBD1. V gave up 1 base and J gave up 4 bases; unmatched junction bases: 3. Germline V gene data show CDR1 as LGHDT and CDR2 as YNNKEL (reference sequence). The CDR3 consists of 14 residues.

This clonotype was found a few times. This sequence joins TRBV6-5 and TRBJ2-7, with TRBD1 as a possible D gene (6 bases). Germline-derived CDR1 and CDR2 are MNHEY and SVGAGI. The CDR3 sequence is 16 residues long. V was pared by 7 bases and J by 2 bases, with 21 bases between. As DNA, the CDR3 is TGTGCCAGCAATAACCTCGAGCGGACAGAACCCTACGAGCAGTACTTC. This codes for CASNNLERTEPYEQYF.

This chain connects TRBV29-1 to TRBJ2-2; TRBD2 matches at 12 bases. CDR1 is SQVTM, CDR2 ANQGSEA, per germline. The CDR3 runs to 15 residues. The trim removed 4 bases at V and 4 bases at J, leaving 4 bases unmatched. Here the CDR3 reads CSVALAGGPTGELFF. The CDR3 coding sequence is TGCAGCGTTGCCCTAGCGGGGGGGCCCACCGGGGAGCTGTTTTTT.

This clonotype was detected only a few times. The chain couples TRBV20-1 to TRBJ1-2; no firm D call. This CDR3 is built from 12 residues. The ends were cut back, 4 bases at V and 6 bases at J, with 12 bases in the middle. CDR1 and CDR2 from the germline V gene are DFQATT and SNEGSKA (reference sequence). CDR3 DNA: TGCAGTGCTATCTCTCCCGAACATGGCTACACCTTC. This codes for CSAISPEHGYTF.

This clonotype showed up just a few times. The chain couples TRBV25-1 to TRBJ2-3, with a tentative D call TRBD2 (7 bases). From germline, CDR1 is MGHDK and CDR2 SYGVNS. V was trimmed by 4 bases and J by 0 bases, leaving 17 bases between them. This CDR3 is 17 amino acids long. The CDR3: CASSGGGSPLSTDTQYF. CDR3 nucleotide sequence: TGTGCCAGCAGTGGGGGGGGCTCTCCCCTGAGCACAGATACGCAGTATTTT. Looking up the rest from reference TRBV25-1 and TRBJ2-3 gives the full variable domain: EADIYQTPRYLVIGTGKKITLECSQTMGHDKMYWYQQDPGMELHLIHYSYGVNSTEKGDLSSESTVSRIRTEHFPLTLESARPSHTSQYLCASSGGGSPLSTDTQYFGPGTRLTVL.

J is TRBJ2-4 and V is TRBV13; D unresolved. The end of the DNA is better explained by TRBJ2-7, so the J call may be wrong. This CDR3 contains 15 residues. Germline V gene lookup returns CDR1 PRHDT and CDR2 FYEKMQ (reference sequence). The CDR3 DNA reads TGTGCCAGCAGGTTTCATTCAGTTTCGGTCTACGAGCAGTACTTC. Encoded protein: CASRFHSVSVYEQYF.

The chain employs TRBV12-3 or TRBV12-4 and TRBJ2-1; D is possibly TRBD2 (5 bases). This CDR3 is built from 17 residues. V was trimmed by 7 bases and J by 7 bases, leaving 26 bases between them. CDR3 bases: TGTGCCAGCAAGACTATTCGGCCCCCCCCAAACCCAAATGAGCAGTTCTTC. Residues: CASKTIRPPPNPNEQFF.

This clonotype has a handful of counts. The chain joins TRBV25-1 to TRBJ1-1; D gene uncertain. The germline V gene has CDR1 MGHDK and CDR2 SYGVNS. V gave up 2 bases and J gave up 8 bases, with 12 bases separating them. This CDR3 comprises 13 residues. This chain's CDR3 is CASSEGRRLEAFF. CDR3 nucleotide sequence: TGTGCCAGCAGTGAAGGGAGGCGGTTGGAAGCTTTCTTT.

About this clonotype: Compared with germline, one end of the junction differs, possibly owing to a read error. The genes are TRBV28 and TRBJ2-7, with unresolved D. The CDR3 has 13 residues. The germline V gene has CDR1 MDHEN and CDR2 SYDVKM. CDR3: CASSVRRPYERYF. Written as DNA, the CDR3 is TGTGCCAGCAGTGTCAGGCGTCCCTACGAGCGGTACTTC.

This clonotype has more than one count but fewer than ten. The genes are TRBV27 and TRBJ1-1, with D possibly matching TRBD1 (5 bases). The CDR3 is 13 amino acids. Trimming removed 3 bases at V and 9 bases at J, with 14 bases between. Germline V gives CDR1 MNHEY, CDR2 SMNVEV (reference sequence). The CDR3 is CASSFVREGKAFF. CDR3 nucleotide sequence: TGTGCCAGCAGTTTCGTGAGGGAGGGGAAAGCTTTCTTT.

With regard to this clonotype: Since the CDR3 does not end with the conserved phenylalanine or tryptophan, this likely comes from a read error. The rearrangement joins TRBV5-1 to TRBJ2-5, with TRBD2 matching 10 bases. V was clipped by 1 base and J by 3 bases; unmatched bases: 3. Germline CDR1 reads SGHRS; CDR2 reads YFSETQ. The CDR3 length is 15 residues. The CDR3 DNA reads TGCGCCAGCAGCTTGCAAGGGACTAGCGAAGAGACCCAGTACGTC. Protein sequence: CASSLQGTSEETQYV.

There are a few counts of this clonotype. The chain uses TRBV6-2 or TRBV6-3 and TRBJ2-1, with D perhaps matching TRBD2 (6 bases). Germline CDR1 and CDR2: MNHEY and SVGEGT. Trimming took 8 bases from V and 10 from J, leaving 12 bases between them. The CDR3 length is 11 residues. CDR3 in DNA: TGTGCCAGCGCCCTAGCGACCGAGCAGTTCTTC. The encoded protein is CASALATEQFF.

CDR3: CASSLILPGDEQFF. Here the CDR3 DNA reads TGTGCCAGCAGTTTAATACTTCCCGGGGATGAGCAGTTCTTC. V is TRBV27 and J is TRBJ2-1; weak D call: TRBD2 (5 bases). The ends were cut back, 2 bases at V and 8 bases at J, with 13 bases in the middle. The CDR3 loop spans 14 amino acids. Germline lookup yields CDR1 MNHEY and CDR2 SMNVEV (reference sequence).

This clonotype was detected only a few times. The CDR3 bases are TGTGCCAGCAGGACCGGGACAGGGGAGGAAAAACTGTTTTTT. It yields the protein CASRTGTGEEKLFF. This chain links TRBV6-5 with TRBJ1-4; 10 bases agree with TRBD1. This CDR3 has 14 residues. V lost 6 bases, J lost 8 bases, and 6 bases stayed unmatched. CDR1 is MNHEY, CDR2 SVGAGI, per germline.

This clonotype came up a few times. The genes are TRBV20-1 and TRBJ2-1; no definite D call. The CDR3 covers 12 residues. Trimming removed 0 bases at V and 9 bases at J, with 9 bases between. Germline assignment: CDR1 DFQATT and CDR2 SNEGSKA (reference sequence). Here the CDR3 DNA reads TGCAGTGCTAGAGATCTAGGGTTTGAGCAGTTCTTC. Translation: CSARDLGFEQFF.

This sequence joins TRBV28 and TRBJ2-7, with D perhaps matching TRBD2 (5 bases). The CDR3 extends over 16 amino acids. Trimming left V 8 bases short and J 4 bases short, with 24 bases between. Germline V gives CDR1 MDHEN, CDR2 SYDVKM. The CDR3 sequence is CASRSGGLSGSYEQYF. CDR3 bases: TGTGCCAGCCGCTCAGGCGGGCTGTCCGGATCTTACGAGCAGTACTTC.